Here is one T cell receptor beta chain with its context. V was pared by 2 bases and J by 5 bases, with 4 bases between. This CDR3 contains 13 residues. Germline assignment: CDR1 KGHSH and CDR2 LQKENI. This specimen comes from a study of CD8 T cells in ankylosing spondylitis. TCRdb independently ran MiXCR on the 5' RACE reads; one entry per CDR3 protein. The table lists approximately 40,000 distinct CDR3 sequences, 5.5% to 7.5% of them singletons. Specimen: blood, either unsorted or a sorted T cell fraction (not recorded which). The receptor was isolated from a male donor with ankylosing spondylitis or in good health (not recorded which). The chain combines TRBV18 with TRBJ2-6; unclear D gene. The DNA of the CDR3 is TGTGCCAGCTCACCATTCAGGGCCAACGTCCTGACTTTC. Translated: CASSPFRANVLTF.